This T cell receptor (beta chain) was documented in a study of CD8 T cells in Susac syndrome. Germline V lookup: CDR1 MGHRA, CDR2 YSYEKL. This CDR3 is built from 14 residues. V lost 0 bases, J lost 10 bases, and 14 bases lay in between. The RNA, roughly 0.5 to 1 ug, was put through reverse transcription using random hexamers. One entry per CDR3 protein results from TCRdb running MiXCR on the immunoSEQ multiplex PCR reads. The top ten clones hold approximately 0.08% of a sample with about 140,000 distinct CDR3 sequences, around 95% of them seen once. The specimen sequenced was CD4+ T cells from PBMCs. The receptor was derived from a human donor with Susac syndrome. The V call is TRBV4-1, the J call TRBJ2-3; D is ambiguous. CDR3 coding DNA: TGCGCCAGCAGCCAAGAAAACTCCCTTTCCCCGCAGTATTTT. Translating it yields CASSQENSLSPQYF.